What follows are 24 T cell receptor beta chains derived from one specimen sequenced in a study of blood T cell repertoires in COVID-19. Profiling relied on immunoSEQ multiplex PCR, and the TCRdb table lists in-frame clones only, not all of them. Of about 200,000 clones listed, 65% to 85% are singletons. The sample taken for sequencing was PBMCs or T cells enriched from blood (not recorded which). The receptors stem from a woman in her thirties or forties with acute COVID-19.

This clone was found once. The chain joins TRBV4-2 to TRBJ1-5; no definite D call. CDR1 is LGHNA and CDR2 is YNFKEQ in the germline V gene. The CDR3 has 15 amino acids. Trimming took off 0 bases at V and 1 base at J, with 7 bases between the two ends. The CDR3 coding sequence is TGTGCCAGCAGCCAAGATCCATTCAGCAATCAGCCCCAGCATTTT. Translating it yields CASSQDPFSNQPQHF.

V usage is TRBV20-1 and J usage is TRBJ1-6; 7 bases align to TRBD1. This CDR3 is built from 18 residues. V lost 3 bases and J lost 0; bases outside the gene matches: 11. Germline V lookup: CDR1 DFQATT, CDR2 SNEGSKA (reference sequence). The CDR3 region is CSASDHSGGSSYNSPLHF. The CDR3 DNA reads TGCAGTGCTAGTGATCACTCAGGGGGAAGCTCCTATAATTCACCCCTCCACTTT.

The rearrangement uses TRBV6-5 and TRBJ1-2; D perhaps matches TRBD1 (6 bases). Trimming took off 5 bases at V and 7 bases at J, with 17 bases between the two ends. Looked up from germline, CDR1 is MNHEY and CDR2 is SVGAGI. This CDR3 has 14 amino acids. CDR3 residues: CASSRDNPGAGYTF. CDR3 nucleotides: TGTGCCAGCAGTCGGGACAACCCTGGGGCTGGCTACACCTTC.

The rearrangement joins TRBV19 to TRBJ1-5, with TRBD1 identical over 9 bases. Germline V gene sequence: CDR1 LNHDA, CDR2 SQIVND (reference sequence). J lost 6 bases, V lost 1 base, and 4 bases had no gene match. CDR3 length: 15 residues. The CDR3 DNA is TGTGCCAGTAGTATAGTGGGACAGGGAGGTCAGCCCCAGCATTTT. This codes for CASSIVGQGGQPQHF.

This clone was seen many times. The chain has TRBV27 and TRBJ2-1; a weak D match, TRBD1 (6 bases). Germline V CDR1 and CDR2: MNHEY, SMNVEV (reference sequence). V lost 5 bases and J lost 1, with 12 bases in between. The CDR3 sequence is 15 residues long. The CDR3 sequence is CASSMRQASYNEQFF. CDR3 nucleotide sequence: TGTGCCAGCAGTATGAGACAGGCGTCCTACAATGAGCAGTTCTTC.

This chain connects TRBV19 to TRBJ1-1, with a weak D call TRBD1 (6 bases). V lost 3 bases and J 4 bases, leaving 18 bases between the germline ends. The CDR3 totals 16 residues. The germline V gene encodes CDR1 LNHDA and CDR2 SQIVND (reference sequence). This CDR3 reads CASSISTGWKGTEAFF. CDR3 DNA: TGTGCCAGTAGTATTAGTACAGGGTGGAAGGGCACTGAAGCTTTCTTT.

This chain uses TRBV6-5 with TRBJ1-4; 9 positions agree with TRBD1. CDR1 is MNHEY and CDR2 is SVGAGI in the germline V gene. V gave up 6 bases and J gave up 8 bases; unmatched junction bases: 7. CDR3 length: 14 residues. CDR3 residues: CASRNGQGREKLFF. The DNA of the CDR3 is TGTGCCAGCAGAAATGGACAGGGGAGAGAAAAACTGTTTTTT.

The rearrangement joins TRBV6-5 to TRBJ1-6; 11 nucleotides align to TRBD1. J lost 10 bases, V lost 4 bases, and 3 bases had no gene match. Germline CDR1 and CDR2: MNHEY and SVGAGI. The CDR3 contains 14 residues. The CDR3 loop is CASSSDRGQSPLHF. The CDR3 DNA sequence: TGTGCCAGCAGTTCGGACAGGGGGCAGTCACCCCTCCACTTT.

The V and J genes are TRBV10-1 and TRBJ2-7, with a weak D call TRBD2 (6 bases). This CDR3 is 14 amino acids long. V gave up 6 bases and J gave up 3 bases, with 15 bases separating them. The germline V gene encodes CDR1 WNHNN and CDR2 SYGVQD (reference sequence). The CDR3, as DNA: TGCGCCAGCAGCTATCGGGACTTTCACTACGAGCAGTACTTC. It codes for CASSYRDFHYEQYF.

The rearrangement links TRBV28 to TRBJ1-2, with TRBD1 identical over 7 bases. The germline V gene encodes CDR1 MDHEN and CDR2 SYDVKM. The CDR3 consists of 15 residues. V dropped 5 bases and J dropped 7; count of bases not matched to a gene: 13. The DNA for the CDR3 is TGTGCCAGCAGTCCACCGACAGGGCCCATTGGTGGCTACACCTTC. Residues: CASSPPTGPIGGYTF.

The CDR3 region is CASSLDPGSPLHF. As DNA, the CDR3 is TGTGCCAGCAGCTTGGACCCCGGTTCACCCCTCCACTTT. The chain is built from TRBV5-6 and TRBJ1-6; D unclear. The CDR3 is made up of 13 amino acids. The V end lost 0 bases, the J end lost 9 bases, and 7 bases lay between the germline ends. Germline V gene data show CDR1 as SGHDT and CDR2 as YYEEEE.

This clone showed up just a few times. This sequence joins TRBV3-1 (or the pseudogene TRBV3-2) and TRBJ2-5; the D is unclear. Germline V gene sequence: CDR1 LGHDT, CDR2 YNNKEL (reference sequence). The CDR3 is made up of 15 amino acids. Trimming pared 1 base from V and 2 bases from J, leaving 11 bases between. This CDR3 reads CASSQVLGWQETQYF. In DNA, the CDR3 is TGTGCCAGCAGCCAAGTGCTAGGCTGGCAAGAGACCCAGTACTTC.

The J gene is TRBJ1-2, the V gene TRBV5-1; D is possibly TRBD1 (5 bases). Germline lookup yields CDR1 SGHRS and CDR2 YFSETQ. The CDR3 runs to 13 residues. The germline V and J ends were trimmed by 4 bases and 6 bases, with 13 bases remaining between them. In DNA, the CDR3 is TGCGCCAGCAGCCTGCTAGGGGAGGATGGCTACACCTTC. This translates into CASSLLGEDGYTF. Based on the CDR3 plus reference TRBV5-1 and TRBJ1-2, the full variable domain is KAGVTQTPRYLIKTRGQQVTLSCSPISGHRSVSWYQQTPGQGLQFLFEYFSETQRNKGNFPGRFSGRQFSNSRSEMNVSTLELGDSALYLCASSLLGEDGYTFGSGTRLTVV.

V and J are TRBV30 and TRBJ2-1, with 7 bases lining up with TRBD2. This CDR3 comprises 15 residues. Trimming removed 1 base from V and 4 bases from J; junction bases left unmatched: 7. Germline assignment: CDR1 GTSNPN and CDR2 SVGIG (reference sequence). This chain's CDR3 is CAWSAVAGGYNEQFF. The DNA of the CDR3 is TGTGCCTGGAGTGCCGTAGCGGGTGGATACAATGAGCAGTTCTTC.

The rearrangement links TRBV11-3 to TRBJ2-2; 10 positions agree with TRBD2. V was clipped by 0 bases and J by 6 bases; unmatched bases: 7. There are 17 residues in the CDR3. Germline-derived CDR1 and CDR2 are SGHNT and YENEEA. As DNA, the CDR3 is TGTGCCAGCAGCTTAGAGTTAAGGCTAGCGGGAGCCGGGGAGCTGTTTTTT. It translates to CASSLELRLAGAGELFF.

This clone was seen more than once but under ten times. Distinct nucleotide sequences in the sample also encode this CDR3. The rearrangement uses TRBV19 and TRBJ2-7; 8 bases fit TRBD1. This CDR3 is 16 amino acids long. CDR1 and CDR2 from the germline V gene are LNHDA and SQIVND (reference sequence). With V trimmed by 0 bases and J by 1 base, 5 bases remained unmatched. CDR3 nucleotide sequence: TGTGCCAGTAGTATAGATCTTTGGGACAGGTCCTACGAGCAGTACTTC. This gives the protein CASSIDLWDRSYEQYF.

The CDR3 coding sequence is TGCGCCAGCAGCTTGGATGGAGTTCCGAACACTGAAGCTTTCTTT. Protein: CASSLDGVPNTEAFF. The chain is built from TRBV5-1 and TRBJ1-1; D remains unclear. V lost 0 bases and J lost 1, with 10 bases in between. Germline CDR1 is SGHRS and CDR2 is YFSETQ. There are 15 residues in the CDR3.

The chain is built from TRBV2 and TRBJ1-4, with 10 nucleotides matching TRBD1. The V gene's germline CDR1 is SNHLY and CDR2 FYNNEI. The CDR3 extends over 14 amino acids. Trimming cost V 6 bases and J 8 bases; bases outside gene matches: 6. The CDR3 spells CASRTGGAGEKLFF. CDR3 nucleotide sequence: TGTGCCAGCAGGACAGGGGGCGCAGGGGAAAAACTGTTTTTT.

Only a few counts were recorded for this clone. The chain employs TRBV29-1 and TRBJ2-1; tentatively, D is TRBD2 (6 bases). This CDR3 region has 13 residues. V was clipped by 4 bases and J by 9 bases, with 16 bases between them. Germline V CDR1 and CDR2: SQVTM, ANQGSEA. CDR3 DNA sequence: TGCAGCGTTGTTTTGGACGGGGGTGGTGAGCAGTTCTTC. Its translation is CSVVLDGGGEQFF.

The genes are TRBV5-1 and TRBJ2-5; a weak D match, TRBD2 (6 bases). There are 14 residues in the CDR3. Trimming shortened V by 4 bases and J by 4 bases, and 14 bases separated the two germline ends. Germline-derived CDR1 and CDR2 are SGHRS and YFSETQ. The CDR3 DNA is TGCGCCAGCAGCCCCCCGGGAGCCGGAGAGACCCAGTACTTC. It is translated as CASSPPGAGETQYF.

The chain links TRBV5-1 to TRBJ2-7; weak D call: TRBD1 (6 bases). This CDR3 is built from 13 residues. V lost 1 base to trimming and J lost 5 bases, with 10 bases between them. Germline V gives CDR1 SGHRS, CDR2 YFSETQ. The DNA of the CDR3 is TGCGCCAGCAGCTTGACAGGGATTAACGAGCAGTACTTC. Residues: CASSLTGINEQYF. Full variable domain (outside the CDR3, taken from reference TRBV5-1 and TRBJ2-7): KAGVTQTPRYLIKTRGQQVTLSCSPISGHRSVSWYQQTPGQGLQFLFEYFSETQRNKGNFPGRFSGRQFSNSRSEMNVSTLELGDSALYLCASSLTGINEQYFGPGTRLTVT.

The CDR3 sequence: CAWSALNQPQHF. CDR3 in DNA: TGTGCCTGGAGTGCACTCAATCAGCCCCAGCATTTT. This chain joins TRBV30 and TRBJ1-5; the D is unclear. The CDR3 covers 12 residues. V was pared by 1 base and J by 3 bases, with 4 bases between. Germline CDR1 reads GTSNPN; CDR2 reads SVGIG (reference sequence).

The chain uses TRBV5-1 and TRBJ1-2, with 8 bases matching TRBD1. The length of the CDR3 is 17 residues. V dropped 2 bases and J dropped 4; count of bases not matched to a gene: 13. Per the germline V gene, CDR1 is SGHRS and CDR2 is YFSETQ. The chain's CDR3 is CASSLVQGGFAVYGYTF. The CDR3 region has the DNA TGCGCCAGCAGCTTAGTACAGGGGGGTTTCGCAGTCTATGGCTACACCTTC.

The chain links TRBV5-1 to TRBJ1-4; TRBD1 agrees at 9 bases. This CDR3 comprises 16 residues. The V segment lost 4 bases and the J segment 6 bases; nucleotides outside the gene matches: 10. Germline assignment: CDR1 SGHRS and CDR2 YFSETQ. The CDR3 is CASSPGPGQGYEKLFF. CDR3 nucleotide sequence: TGCGCCAGCAGCCCGGGGCCGGGACAGGGTTATGAAAAACTGTTTTTT. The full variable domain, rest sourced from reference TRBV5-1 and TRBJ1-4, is KAGVTQTPRYLIKTRGQQVTLSCSPISGHRSVSWYQQTPGQGLQFLFEYFSETQRNKGNFPGRFSGRQFSNSRSEMNVSTLELGDSALYLCASSPGPGQGYEKLFFGSGTQLSVL.